This T cell receptor beta chain was captured in a study of post-analysis software for immune sequencing data. Study background: Recorded disease courses covered relapsing-remitting, secondary progressive and progressive-relapsing multiple sclerosis. Some patients had no subtype annotation. Study conclusions and caveats: Normalized Chao1 diversity was significantly lower in multiple sclerosis patients than in controls. A handful of TRBV segments (TRBV5-6, TRBV5-1 and TRBV20-1 among them) occurred more frequently in patients than in controls. Pronounced co-clustering by F measure was evident among identically batched samples.

Each TCR beta cDNA library carried unique molecular identifiers. Each CDR3 protein gets one entry after TCRdb re-called the PCR reads with MiXCR. The sample comprises about 680,000 distinct CDR3 sequences, around 60% of which are singletons, and 11% rests with the top ten. As concerns this clonotype: Its target is unknown.

CDR1 is SQVTM, CDR2 ANQGSEA, per germline. The V and J ends lost 6 bases and 7 bases respectively, with 13 bases between them. CDR3 length equals 11 residues. The chain joins TRBV29-1 to TRBJ2-7, with D possibly being TRBD2 (5 bases). The receptor was isolated from a girl aged 2-10 years with multiple sclerosis. The material sequenced was blood. CDR3 nucleotides: TGCAGCGTCCCCGGAGAGGGTGAGCAGTACTTC. Its translation: CSVPGEGEQYF.